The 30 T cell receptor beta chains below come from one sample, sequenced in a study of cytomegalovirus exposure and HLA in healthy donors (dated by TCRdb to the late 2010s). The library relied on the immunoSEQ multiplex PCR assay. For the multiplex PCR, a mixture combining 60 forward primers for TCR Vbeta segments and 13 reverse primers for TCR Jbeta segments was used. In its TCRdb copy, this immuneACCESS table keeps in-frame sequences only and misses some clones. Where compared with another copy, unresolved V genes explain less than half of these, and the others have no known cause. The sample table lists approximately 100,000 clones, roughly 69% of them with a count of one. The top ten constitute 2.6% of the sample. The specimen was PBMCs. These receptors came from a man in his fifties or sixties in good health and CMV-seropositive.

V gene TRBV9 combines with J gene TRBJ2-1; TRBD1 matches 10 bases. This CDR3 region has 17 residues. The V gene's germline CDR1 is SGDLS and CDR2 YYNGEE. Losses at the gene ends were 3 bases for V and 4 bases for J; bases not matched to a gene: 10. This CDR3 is CASSGSRDRGSYNEQFF. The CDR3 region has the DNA TGTGCCAGCAGCGGCTCGAGGGACAGGGGTTCGTACAATGAGCAGTTCTTC. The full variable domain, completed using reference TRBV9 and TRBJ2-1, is DSGVTQTPKHLITATGQRVTLRCSPRSGDLSVYWYQQSLDQGLQFLIQYYNGEERAKGNILERFSAQQFPDLHSELNLSSLELGDSALYFCASSGSRDRGSYNEQFFGPGTRLTVL.

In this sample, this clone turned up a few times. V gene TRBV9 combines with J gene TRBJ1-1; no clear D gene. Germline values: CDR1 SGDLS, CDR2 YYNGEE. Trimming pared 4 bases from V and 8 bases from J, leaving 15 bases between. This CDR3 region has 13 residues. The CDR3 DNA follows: TGTGCCAGCAGCCCCACAGCCGGAATCGAAGCTTTCTTT. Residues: CASSPTAGIEAFF.

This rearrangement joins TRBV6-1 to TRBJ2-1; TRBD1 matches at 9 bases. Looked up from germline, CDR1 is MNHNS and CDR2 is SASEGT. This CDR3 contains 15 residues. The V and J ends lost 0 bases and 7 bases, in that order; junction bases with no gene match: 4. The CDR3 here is CASSEAGGQGNEQFF. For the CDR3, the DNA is TGTGCCAGCAGTGAAGCGGGGGGACAGGGAAATGAGCAGTTCTTC.

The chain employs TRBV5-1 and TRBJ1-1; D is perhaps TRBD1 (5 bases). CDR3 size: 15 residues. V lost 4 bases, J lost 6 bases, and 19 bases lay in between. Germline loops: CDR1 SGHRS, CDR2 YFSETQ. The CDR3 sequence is CASSGDGGLGAEAFF. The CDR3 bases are TGCGCCAGCAGCGGGGACGGAGGGTTGGGCGCTGAAGCTTTCTTT.

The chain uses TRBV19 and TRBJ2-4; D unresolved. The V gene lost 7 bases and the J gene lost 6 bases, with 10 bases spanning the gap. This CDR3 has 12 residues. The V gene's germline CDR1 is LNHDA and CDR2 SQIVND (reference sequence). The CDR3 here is CASTAPGNIQYF. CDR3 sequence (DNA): TGTGCCAGTACGGCCCCGGGAAACATTCAGTACTTC.

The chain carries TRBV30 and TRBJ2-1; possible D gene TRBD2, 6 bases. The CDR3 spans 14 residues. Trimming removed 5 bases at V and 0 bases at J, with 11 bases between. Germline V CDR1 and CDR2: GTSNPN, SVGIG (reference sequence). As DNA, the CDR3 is TGTGCCTGGGTACGGGAGACCTCCTACAATGAGCAGTTCTTC. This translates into CAWVRETSYNEQFF.

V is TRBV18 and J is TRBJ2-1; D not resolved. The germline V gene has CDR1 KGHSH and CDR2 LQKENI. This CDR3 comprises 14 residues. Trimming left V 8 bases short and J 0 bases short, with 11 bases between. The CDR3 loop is CASNTPSSYNEQFF. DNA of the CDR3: TGTGCCAGCAACACACCTAGCTCCTACAATGAGCAGTTCTTC.

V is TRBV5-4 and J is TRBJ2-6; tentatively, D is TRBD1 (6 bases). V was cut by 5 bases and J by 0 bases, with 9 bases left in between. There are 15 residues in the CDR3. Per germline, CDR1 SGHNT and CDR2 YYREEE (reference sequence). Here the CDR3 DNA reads TGTGCCAGCAGGGACAGCCTCTCTGGGGCCAACGTCCTGACTTTC. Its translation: CASRDSLSGANVLTF.

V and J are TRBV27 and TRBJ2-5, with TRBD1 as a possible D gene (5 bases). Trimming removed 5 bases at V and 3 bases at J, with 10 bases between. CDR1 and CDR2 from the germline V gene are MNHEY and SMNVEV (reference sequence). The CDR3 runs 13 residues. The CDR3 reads CASSETVEETQYF. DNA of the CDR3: TGTGCCAGCAGTGAGACAGTAGAAGAGACCCAGTACTTC.

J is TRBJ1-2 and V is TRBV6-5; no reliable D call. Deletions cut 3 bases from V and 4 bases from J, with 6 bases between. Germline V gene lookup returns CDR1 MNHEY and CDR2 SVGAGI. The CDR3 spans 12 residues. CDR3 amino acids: CASSYSGYGYTF. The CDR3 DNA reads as TGTGCCAGCAGTTATTCAGGCTATGGCTACACCTTC.

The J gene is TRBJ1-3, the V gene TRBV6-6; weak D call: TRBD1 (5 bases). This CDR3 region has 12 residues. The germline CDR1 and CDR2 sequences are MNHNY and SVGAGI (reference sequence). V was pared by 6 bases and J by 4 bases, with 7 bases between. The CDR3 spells CASRQEGNTIYF. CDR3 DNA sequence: TGTGCCAGCAGACAGGAAGGAAACACCATATATTTT.

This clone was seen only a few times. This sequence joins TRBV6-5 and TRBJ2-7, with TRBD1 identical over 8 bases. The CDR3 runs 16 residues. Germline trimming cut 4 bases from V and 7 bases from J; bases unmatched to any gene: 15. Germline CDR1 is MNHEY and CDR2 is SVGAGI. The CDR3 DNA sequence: TGTGCCAGCAGTTTAAACCGGGACAGGTTACCTCGGGAGCAGTACTTC. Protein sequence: CASSLNRDRLPREQYF.

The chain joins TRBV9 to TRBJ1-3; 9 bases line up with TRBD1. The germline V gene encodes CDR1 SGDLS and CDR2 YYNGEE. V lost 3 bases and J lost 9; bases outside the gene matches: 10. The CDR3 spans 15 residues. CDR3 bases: TGTGCCAGCAGCGGGGGACAGGGCTTCCGAAGCACCATATATTTT. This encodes CASSGGQGFRSTIYF.

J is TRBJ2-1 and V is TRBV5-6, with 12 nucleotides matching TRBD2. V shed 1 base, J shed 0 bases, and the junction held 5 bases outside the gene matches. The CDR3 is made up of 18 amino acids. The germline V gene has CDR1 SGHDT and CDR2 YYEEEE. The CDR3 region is CASSLTSGGLSSYNEQFF. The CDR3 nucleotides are TGTGCCAGCAGCTTGACTAGCGGGGGGTTAAGCTCCTACAATGAGCAGTTCTTC.

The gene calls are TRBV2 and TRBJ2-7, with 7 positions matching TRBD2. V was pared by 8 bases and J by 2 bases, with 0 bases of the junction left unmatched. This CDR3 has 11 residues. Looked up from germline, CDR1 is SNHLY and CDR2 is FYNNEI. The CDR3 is CASAGAYEQYF. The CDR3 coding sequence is TGTGCCAGCGCGGGGGCCTACGAGCAGTACTTC.

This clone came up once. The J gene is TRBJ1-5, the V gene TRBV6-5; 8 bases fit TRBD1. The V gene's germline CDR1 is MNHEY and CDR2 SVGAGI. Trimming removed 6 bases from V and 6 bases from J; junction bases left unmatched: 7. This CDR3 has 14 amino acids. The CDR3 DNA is TGTGCCAGCAGCCGGGACAGGTTCGTTCAGCCCCAGCATTTT. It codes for CASSRDRFVQPQHF.

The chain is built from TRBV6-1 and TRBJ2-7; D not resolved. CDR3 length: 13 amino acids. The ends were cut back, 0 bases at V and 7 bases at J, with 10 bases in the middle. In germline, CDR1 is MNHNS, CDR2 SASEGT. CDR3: CASSEANPREQYF. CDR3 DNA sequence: TGTGCCAGCAGTGAAGCCAACCCTAGAGAGCAGTACTTC.

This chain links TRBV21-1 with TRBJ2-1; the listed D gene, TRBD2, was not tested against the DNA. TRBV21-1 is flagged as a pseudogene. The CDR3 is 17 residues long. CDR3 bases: TGTGCCAGCAGCAAAGGGGGGGGAGGACTTTCTATCAATGAGCAGTTCTTC. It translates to CASSKGGGGLSINEQFF.

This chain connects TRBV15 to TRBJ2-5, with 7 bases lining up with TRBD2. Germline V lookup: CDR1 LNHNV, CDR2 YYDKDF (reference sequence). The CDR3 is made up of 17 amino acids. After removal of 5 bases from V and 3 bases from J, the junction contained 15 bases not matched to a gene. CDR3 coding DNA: TGTGCCACCAGCGGCGACCCCGATAGAGCGGGGAAAGAGACCCAGTACTTC. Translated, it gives CATSGDPDRAGKETQYF.

The CDR3 DNA is TGTGCCAGCAGCTTGCCGTCGGATGGCTACACCTTC. This encodes CASSLPSDGYTF. The rearrangement joins TRBV5-5 to TRBJ1-2; D unclear. The CDR3 is 12 amino acids. Trimming stripped 1 base from V and 6 bases from J, with 7 bases between. Germline V gives CDR1 SGHKS, CDR2 YYEKEE (reference sequence).

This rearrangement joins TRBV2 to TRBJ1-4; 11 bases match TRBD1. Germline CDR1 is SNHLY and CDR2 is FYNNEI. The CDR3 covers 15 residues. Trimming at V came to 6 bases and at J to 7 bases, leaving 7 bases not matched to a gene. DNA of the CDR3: TGTGCCAGCAGGGGGGACAGGGGGAGAACTGAAAAACTGTTTTTT. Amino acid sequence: CASRGDRGRTEKLFF.

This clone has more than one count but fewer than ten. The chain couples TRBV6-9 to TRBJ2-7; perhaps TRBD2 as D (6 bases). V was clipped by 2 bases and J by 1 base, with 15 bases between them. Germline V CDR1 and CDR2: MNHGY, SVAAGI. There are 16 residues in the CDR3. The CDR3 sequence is CASSYSRTGVSYEQYF. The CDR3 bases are TGTGCCAGCAGTTATAGTCGGACGGGGGTATCCTACGAGCAGTACTTC.

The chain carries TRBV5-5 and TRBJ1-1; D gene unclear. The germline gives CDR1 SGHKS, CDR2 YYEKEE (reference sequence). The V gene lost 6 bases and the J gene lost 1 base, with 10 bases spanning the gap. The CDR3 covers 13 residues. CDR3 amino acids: CASTRRENTEAFF. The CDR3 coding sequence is TGTGCCAGCACCCGGAGAGAGAACACTGAAGCTTTCTTT.

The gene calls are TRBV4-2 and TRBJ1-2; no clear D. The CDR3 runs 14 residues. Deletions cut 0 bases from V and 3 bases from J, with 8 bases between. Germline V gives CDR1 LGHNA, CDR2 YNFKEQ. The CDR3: CASSQDASDYGYTF. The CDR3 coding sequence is TGTGCCAGCAGCCAAGATGCCAGTGACTATGGCTACACCTTC.

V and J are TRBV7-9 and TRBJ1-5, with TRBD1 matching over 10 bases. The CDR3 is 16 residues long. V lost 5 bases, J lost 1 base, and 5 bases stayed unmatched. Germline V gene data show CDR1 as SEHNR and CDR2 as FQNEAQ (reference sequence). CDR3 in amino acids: CASSRMDRGSNQPQHF. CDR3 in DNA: TGTGCCAGCAGCCGTATGGACAGGGGGAGCAATCAGCCCCAGCATTTT.

CDR3 DNA: TGTGCCAGCAGCGCTAGACTAGCGGGGTACCATGAGCAGTTCTTC. Residues: CASSARLAGYHEQFF. This chain uses TRBV9 with TRBJ2-1; 11 bases agree with TRBD2. J was trimmed by 8 bases and V by 3 bases; bases with no gene match: 7. The CDR3 covers 15 residues. CDR1 and CDR2 (germline): SGDLS, YYNGEE. Complete variable domain (other parts from reference TRBV9 and TRBJ2-1): DSGVTQTPKHLITATGQRVTLRCSPRSGDLSVYWYQQSLDQGLQFLIQYYNGEERAKGNILERFSAQQFPDLHSELNLSSLELGDSALYFCASSARLAGYHEQFFGPGTRLTVL.

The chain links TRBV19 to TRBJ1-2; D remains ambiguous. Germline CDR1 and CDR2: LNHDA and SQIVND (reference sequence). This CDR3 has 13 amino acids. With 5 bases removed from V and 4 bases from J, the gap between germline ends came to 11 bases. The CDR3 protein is CASSYSYPYGYTF. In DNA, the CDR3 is TGTGCCAGTAGTTATTCCTATCCCTATGGCTACACCTTC.

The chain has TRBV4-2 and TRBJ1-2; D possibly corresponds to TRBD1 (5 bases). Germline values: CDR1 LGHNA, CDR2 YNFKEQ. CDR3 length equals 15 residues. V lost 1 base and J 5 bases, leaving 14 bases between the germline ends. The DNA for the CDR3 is TGTGCCAGCAGCCAAGGGCCCAGGGCGGATTATGGCTACACCTTC. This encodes CASSQGPRADYGYTF.

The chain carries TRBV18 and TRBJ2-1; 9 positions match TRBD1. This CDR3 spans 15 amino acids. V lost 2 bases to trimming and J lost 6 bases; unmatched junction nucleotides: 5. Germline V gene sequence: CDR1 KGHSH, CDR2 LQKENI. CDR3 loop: CASSPRDRELNEQFF. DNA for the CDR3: TGTGCCAGCTCACCAAGGGACAGGGAGCTCAATGAGCAGTTCTTC. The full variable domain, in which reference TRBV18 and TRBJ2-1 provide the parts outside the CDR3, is NAGVMQNPRHLVRRRGQEARLRCSPMKGHSHVYWYRQLPEEGLKFMVYLQKENIIDESGMPKERFSAEFPKEGPSILRIQQVVRGDSAAYFCASSPRDRELNEQFFGPGTRLTVL.

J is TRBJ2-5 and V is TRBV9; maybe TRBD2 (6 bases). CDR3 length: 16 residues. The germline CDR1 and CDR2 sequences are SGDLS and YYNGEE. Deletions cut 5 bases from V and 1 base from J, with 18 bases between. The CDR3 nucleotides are TGTGCCAGCAGTCCCATGGGAGGAAGTGGCCAAGAGACCCAGTACTTC. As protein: CASSPMGGSGQETQYF.